The clone carrying this T cell receptor (beta chain) showed up just once. The antigen is unknown. This CDR3 region has 11 residues. In germline, CDR1 is LNHDA, CDR2 SQIVND (reference sequence). V gave up 8 bases and J gave up 4 bases, with 8 bases separating them. Sequencing used immunoSEQ multiplex PCR; TCRdb keeps in-frame clones, though not all of them. The top ten hold about 2.8% of the sample, which has about 170,000 clones, more than 90% seen once. These data come from a study of T cell responses to AZD1222 COVID-19 vaccine. On the study more broadly: The study pooled second doses at about 4 or about 12 weeks. Study-level findings and limits: Baseline testing showed seropositivity in only six AZD1222 recipients. Mapped onto spike, vaccine-associated CD4 TCRs spanned it and were dominant at 160-218 and 743-854. Females outnumbered males among donors, who were mostly white British; clonal diversity was possibly underestimated.

The specimen was peripheral blood, collected on day 0 of AZD1222 vaccination. The chain recombines TRBV19 with TRBJ2-5, with no clear D. This clonotype was obtained from an adult in good health. CDR3 sequence: CASRVGETQYF. CDR3 DNA sequence: TGTGCCAGTCGGGTAGGAGAGACCCAGTACTTC.